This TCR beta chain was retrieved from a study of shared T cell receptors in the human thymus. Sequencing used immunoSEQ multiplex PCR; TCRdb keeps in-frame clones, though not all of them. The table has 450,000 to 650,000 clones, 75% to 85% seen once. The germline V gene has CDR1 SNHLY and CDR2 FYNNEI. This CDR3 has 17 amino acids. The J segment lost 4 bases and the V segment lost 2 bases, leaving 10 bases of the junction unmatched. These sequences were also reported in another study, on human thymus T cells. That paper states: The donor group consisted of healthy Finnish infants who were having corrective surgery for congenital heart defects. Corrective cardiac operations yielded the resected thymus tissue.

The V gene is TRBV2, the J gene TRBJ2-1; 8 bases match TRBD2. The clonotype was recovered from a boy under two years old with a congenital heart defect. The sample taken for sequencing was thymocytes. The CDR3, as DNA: TGTGCCAGCAGTGAATGTGGTAGCGGGGACCTGTACAATGAGCAGTTCTTC. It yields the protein CASSECGSGDLYNEQFF.